The sequence of this TCR beta chain was determined in a study of neoadjuvant anti-PD-1 for oral cavity cancer. Most PBMC samples had 400 to 550 ng input DNA in six replicates. TCRdb keeps only in-frame clones here, not all; method: immunoSEQ multiplex PCR. The sample has approximately 45,000 clones; 75% to 80% are singletons. Germline-derived CDR1 and CDR2 are SNHLY and FYNNEI. Trimming left V 6 bases short and J 2 bases short, with 8 bases between. The CDR3 is 12 residues long. Time point given: after neoadjuvant nivolumab, at surgical resection. This clone was seen a few times. The sequencing used PBMCs, collected after nivolumab (anti-PD-1) treatment. The origin of this receptor is a person aged 35 to 85 with oral cavity squamous cell carcinoma. This sequence joins TRBV2 and TRBJ2-7, with D uncertain. The CDR3 DNA follows: TGTGCCAGCAGGGCGAGGACCTACGAGCAGTACTTC. This translates into CASRARTYEQYF.